These T cell receptor beta chains were read from a single sample in a study of blood T cell repertoires in COVID-19. Clones were read by immunoSEQ multiplex PCR, and TCRdb kept only the in-frame ones, dropping some. Counted here are under 200,000 clones, approximately 82% occurring once; the ten biggest clones make up approximately 18%. What was sequenced was peripheral blood. The receptors shown here come from a woman aged 65 to 85 who had recovered from COVID-19. The CDR3 runs from the conserved cysteine through the conserved F or W. The D gene is left open where the match is weak. Clone size is not always given. Where it is, it says once, few, many or a class for expanded clones.

D gene	V gene	J gene	clone size	CDR3 DNA	CDR3 protein
TRBD2	TRBV7-9	TRBJ2-3	once	TGTGCCAGCAGCCCCCCCCGCCGACTAGCGGGAGCCTACGATACGCAGTATTTT	CASSPPRRLAGAYDTQYF
NA	TRBV2	TRBJ1-3	NA	TGTGCCAGCAGTGTTAGCTCTGGAAACACCATATATTTT	CASSVSSGNTIYF
NA	TRBV15	TRBJ2-7	NA	TGTGCCACCAGCAGAGGTTTGGGCAGTACCTACGAGCAGTACTTC	CATSRGLGSTYEQYF
NA	TRBV6-2/TRBV6-3	TRBJ1-5	NA	TGTGCCAGCAGTTTCTACGGACAGCCCGAGCATTTT	CASSFYGQPEHF
TRBD1	TRBV7-2	TRBJ2-1	NA	TGTGCCAGCAGCACGCGACAGGGGAGTGAGCAGTTCTTC	CASSTRQGSEQFF
NA	TRBV28	TRBJ1-1	NA	TGTGCCAGCACCCTAGGATCCCCAGGGAAAGCTTTCTTT	CASTLGSPGKAFF
NA	TRBV6-6	TRBJ2-2	NA	TGTGCCAGCAGCCCGAGGGGGGAGCTGTTTTTT	CASSPRGELFF
TRBD1	TRBV11-2	TRBJ1-2	once	TGTGCCAGCAGGACCTCGACAGGGACCTATGGCTACACCTTC	CASRTSTGTYGYTF
NA	TRBV7-9	TRBJ1-1	NA	TGTGCCAGCATGTCCCAACAGGGCACTGAAGCTTTCTTT	CASMSQQGTEAFF
NA	TRBV6-4	TRBJ1-4	NA	TGTGCCAGCAGTCGGGAGGAGGGTGAAAAACTGTTTTTT	CASSREEGEKLFF
TRBD1	TRBV27	TRBJ2-5	NA	TGTGCCAGCAGTTCCCCGGGACAGGGACAAGAGACCCAGTACTTC	CASSSPGQGQETQYF
TRBD1	TRBV29-1	TRBJ1-2	NA	TGCAGCGACGGACAGGGGGAAGGCTACACCTTC	CSDGQGEGYTF
NA	TRBV7-2	TRBJ2-1	once	TGTGCCAGCAGCCCAAGGACTGGACCCTCCAATGAGCAGTTCTTC	CASSPRTGPSNEQFF
NA	TRBV3-1/TRBV3-2	TRBJ1-1	NA	TGTGCCAGCAGCCAGGGGAGTCCACAGCTCGTCGGTGCTTTCTTT	CASSQGSPQLVGAFF
NA	TRBV7-2	TRBJ2-5	NA	TGTGCCAGCAGTGGCGGTCTCGAGACCCAGTACTTC	CASSGGLETQYF
NA	TRBV5-1	TRBJ2-4	NA	TGCGCCAGCACCGACGGTGGGGGGGGCGTGGACATTCAGTACTTC	CASTDGGGGVDIQYF
TRBD1	TRBV6-5	TRBJ1-1	NA	TGTGCCAGCAGACGACAGGGAGGGAACACTGAAGCTTTCTTT	CASRRQGGNTEAFF
NA	TRBV3-1/TRBV3-2	TRBJ1-1	NA	TGTGCCAGCAGCCACCCCCAGGGAGGGGGCACTGAAGCTTTCTTT	CASSHPQGGGTEAFF
NA	TRBV5-1	TRBJ2-7	NA	TGCGCCAGCAGCACCCGGGTCAGAGGGAACTACGAGCAGTACTTC	CASSTRVRGNYEQYF
NA	TRBV21-1	TRBJ1-5	NA	TGTGCCAACCCTCGGGACAGGATTCAGCCCCAGCATTTT	CANPRDRIQPQHF
NA	TRBV3-1/TRBV3-2	TRBJ1-3	NA	TGTGCCAGCAGCCCCTTGGGAAACACCATATATTTT	CASSPLGNTIYF
NA	TRBV20-1	TRBJ1-1	once	TGCAGTGCTAGTAGAGGGAACACTGAAGCTTTCTTT	CSASRGNTEAFF
TRBD2	TRBV28	TRBJ2-7	NA	TGTGCCAGCAGTTCGACTAGCCGCTACGAGCAGTACTTC	CASSSTSRYEQYF
NA	TRBV30	TRBJ1-2	NA	TGTGCCTGGAGTACCTACCCAGCCGACAATTCCGGGAGGGGCTACACCTTC	CAWSTYPADNSGRGYTF
NA	TRBV9	TRBJ2-3	few	TGTGCCAGCAGCGTGGACTTAGATACGCAGTATTTT	CASSVDLDTQYF
NA	TRBV3-1/TRBV3-2	TRBJ2-2	NA	TGTGCCAGCAGCCAAGGGGCAGCGGCGAGTACCGGGGAGCTGTTTTTT	CASSQGAAASTGELFF
NA	TRBV6-1	TRBJ2-7	NA	TGTGCCAGCAGTGAGGTCGGGGTCTACGAGCAGTACTTC	CASSEVGVYEQYF
TRBD1	TRBV6-5	TRBJ1-4	NA	TGTGCCAGCAGACCCGGGACAGGTTATAATGAAAAACTGTTTTTT	CASRPGTGYNEKLFF
TRBD2	TRBV19	TRBJ2-1	NA	TGTGCCAGTAGTATTAGCGGGGGCCCTCACAATGAGCAGTTCTTC	CASSISGGPHNEQFF
TRBD2	TRBV5-5	TRBJ2-3	NA	TGTGCCAGCAGCTTGGTGGTAGCGGGGGATACGCAGTATTTT	CASSLVVAGDTQYF
NA	TRBV14	TRBJ2-5	NA	TGTGCCAGCAGCCCTGGACTCCGGTTTTCGGCCGTGGAGACCCAGTACTTC	CASSPGLRFSAVETQYF
NA	TRBV5-5	TRBJ1-2	NA	TGTGCCAGCAGCTTGGTGGGGGCCCCAGCTAACTATGGCTACACCTTC	CASSLVGAPANYGYTF
NA	TRBV30	TRBJ1-1	few	TGTGCCTGGAGTGTGACCCCGGGCACTGAAGCTTTCTTT	CAWSVTPGTEAFF